These 15 T cell receptor beta chains came from one sample sequenced in a study of T cell repertoires in cytomegalovirus infection. MiXCR was run by TCRdb on the reads, yielding one entry per CDR3 protein. This sample yields about 150,000 distinct CDR3 sequences, of which over 15% are seen a single time; 18% belongs to the top ten. Input material: CD8+ T cells from PBMCs. The receptors stem from a human donor in good health (CMV status not recorded). Some clones in this sample may be carry-over from other donors' samples.

This clonotype was picked up a small number of times. The chain combines TRBV19 with TRBJ2-1; tentatively, D is TRBD2 (5 bases). The CDR3 totals 14 residues. Germline V CDR1 and CDR2: LNHDA, SQIVND (reference sequence). The V end lost 5 bases, the J end lost 4 bases, and 12 bases lay between the germline ends. The CDR3 DNA sequence: TGTGCCAGTAGTCAGGCAGCGGAGTACAATGAGCAGTTCTTC. It codes for CASSQAAEYNEQFF.

The chain employs TRBV7-9 and TRBJ2-1; TRBD1 agrees at 11 bases. Germline CDR1 and CDR2: SEHNR and FQNEAQ (reference sequence). The CDR3 loop spans 19 amino acids. V was clipped by 5 bases and J by 1 base; unmatched bases: 13. The CDR3 DNA reads as TGTGCCAGCAGCGGATCCGGGACAGGGGGGTCCTTTTCCTACAATGAGCAGTTCTTC. Residues: CASSGSGTGGSFSYNEQFF.

This clonotype turned up a few times. This chain uses TRBV11-2 with TRBJ2-4, with 12 bases identical to TRBD2. Looked up from germline, CDR1 is SGHAT and CDR2 is FQNNGV. V gave up 4 bases and J gave up 7 bases; unmatched junction bases: 11. This CDR3 has 17 amino acids. CDR3 sequence reads: CASSSQASGRAMNIQYF. CDR3 DNA: TGTGCCAGCAGCTCCCAGGCTAGCGGGAGGGCCATGAACATTCAGTACTTC.

This chain connects TRBV7-9 to TRBJ2-1; TRBD2 is a possible D gene (6 bases). V shed 4 bases and J shed 5 bases, with 21 bases lying between them. The CDR3 covers 17 residues. The germline V gene has CDR1 SEHNR and CDR2 FQNEAQ (reference sequence). This CDR3 reads CASSSTREAGFDNEQFF. CDR3 bases: TGTGCCAGCAGCTCAACCAGGGAGGCGGGCTTCGACAATGAGCAGTTCTTC.

This CDR3 is CSVEDRGVNGYTF. In DNA form, the CDR3 reads TGCAGCGTTGAAGATCGTGGAGTTAATGGCTACACCTTC. The chain recombines TRBV29-1 with TRBJ1-2; D not certain. Germline V CDR1 and CDR2: SQVTM, ANQGSEA. The ends were cut back, 0 bases at V and 6 bases at J, with 11 bases in the middle. The CDR3 extends over 13 amino acids.

This clonotype was detected a few times. The chain links TRBV7-2 to TRBJ2-1; 13 bases map to TRBD2. The germline V gene has CDR1 SGHTA and CDR2 FQGNSA. The CDR3 is made up of 16 amino acids. The V gene end was trimmed by 6 bases and the J gene end by 8 bases; junction bases not matched to a gene: 10. As DNA, the CDR3 is TGTGCCAGCAGAAAACTAGCGGGAGGGTCAGGGGATGAGCAGTTCTTC. Translated: CASRKLAGGSGDEQFF.

Only a few counts were recorded for this clonotype. The chain joins TRBV14 to TRBJ2-1; the D is unclear. The CDR3 spans 16 residues. V lost 0 bases, J lost 0 bases, and 9 bases lay in between. Germline V gene lookup returns CDR1 SGHDN and CDR2 FVKESK. DNA for the CDR3: TGTGCCAGCAGCCAAGAAGGGTACCGCTCCTACAATGAGCAGTTCTTC. Translation: CASSQEGYRSYNEQFF.

Comments on this clonotype: The junction departs from the called germline gene at one end, perhaps through a read error. V usage is TRBV6-2 or TRBV6-3 and J usage is TRBJ1-2; D remains ambiguous. Germline loops: CDR1 MNHEY, CDR2 SVGEGT. This CDR3 contains 15 residues. The CDR3 nucleotides read TGTGCCAGCAGTTCTGTAGAAGAGAACTACTATGGCAACACCTTC. Its protein product is CASSSVEENYYGNTF.

The sample holds a few counts of this clonotype. The V call is TRBV28, the J call TRBJ2-1; 7 positions agree with TRBD1. Germline trimming cut 5 bases from V and 5 bases from J; bases unmatched to any gene: 3. This CDR3 has 13 residues. Germline V lookup: CDR1 MDHEN, CDR2 SYDVKM. The CDR3 loop is CASSDRANNEQFF. The CDR3 coding sequence is TGTGCCAGCAGTGACAGGGCCAACAATGAGCAGTTCTTC.

This clonotype occurred a few times. CDR3 coding DNA: TGTGCCAGCAGTTCACCGGGACAGGGACGGGGGACCCAGTACTTC. Its protein product is CASSSPGQGRGTQYF. The chain has TRBV7-9 and TRBJ2-5; 9 positions match TRBD1. CDR3 size: 15 residues. V trimming: 6 bases; J trimming: 7 bases; junction bases outside the gene matches: 12. Germline V lookup: CDR1 SEHNR, CDR2 FQNEAQ (reference sequence).

This clonotype was seen a few times. This chain joins TRBV7-9 and TRBJ1-4; 8 bases are shared with TRBD1. The CDR3 has 16 amino acids. J lost 5 bases, V lost 3 bases, and 8 bases had no gene match. Germline-derived CDR1 and CDR2 are SEHNR and FQNEAQ (reference sequence). This CDR3 reads CASSLIPGGQNEKLFF. In DNA, the CDR3 is TGTGCCAGCAGCTTGATTCCAGGGGGCCAGAATGAAAAACTGTTTTTT.

This clonotype was seen only a few times. The rearrangement joins TRBV19 to TRBJ2-2, with a possible D match to TRBD2 (7 bases). Germline V gene lookup returns CDR1 LNHDA and CDR2 SQIVND (reference sequence). V lost 5 bases, J lost 10 bases, and 11 bases lay in between. This CDR3 has 12 amino acids. CDR3 in amino acids: CASSGGAKELFF. The CDR3 DNA follows: TGTGCCAGTAGTGGGGGGGCGAAGGAGCTGTTTTTT.

This clonotype turned up a few times. The chain is built from TRBV7-2 and TRBJ2-5; perhaps D is TRBD1 or TRBD2 (5 bases each). Trimming pared 5 bases from V and 4 bases from J, leaving 14 bases between. Germline V gene lookup returns CDR1 SGHTA and CDR2 FQGNSA. This CDR3 comprises 14 residues. The CDR3 protein is CASSGGREGETQYF. The CDR3 DNA reads TGTGCCAGCAGCGGGGGACGGGAAGGAGAGACCCAGTACTTC.

This clonotype appeared a few times. The chain employs TRBV2 and TRBJ2-1, with 7 nucleotides matching TRBD2. V lost 4 bases, J lost 9 bases, and 6 bases stayed unmatched. The CDR3 is 13 residues long. CDR1 and CDR2 (germline): SNHLY, FYNNEI. CDR3 protein: CASSGGLVIEQFF. The CDR3 region has the DNA TGTGCCAGCAGTGGTGGACTAGTGATTGAGCAGTTCTTC.

The chain employs TRBV7-2 and TRBJ1-1; perhaps TRBD1 as D (5 bases). Germline CDR1 SGHTA, CDR2 FQGNSA. V lost 1 base to trimming and J lost 7 bases, with 10 bases between them. This CDR3 has 13 amino acids. The CDR3: CASSLEGRLEAFF. DNA of the CDR3: TGTGCCAGCAGCTTAGAGGGGCGACTTGAAGCTTTCTTT.